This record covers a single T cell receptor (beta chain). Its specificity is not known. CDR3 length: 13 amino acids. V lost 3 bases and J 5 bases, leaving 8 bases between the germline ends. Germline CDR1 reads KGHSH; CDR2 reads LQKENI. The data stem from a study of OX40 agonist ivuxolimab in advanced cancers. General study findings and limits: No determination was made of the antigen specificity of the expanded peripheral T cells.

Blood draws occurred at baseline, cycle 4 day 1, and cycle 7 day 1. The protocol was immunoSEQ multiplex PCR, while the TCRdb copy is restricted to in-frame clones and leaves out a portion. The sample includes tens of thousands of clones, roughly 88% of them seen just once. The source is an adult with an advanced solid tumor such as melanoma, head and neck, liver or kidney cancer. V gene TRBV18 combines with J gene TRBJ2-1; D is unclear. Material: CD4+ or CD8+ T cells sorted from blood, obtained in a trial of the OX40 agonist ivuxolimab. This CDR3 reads CASSPPAHNEQFF. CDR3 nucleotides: TGTGCCAGCTCACCCCCGGCCCACAATGAGCAGTTCTTC.